This T cell receptor (beta chain) comes out of a study of HIV-infected patients and healthy controls. TCRdb re-called the 5' RACE reads through MiXCR, storing one row per CDR3 protein. Seen here are about 67,000 distinct CDR3 sequences, less than 20% observed once, and the top ten hold approximately 5%. This clonotype has a handful of counts. The germline CDR1 and CDR2 sequences are MNHEY and SVGEGT. The CDR3 runs 16 residues. V was clipped by 2 bases and J by 3 bases, with 16 bases between them. The source material was CD4+ T cells from blood. The chain combines TRBV6-2 or TRBV6-3 with TRBJ1-1, with D perhaps TRBD1 (5 bases). The sequence came from a human donor in good health. The CDR3, as DNA: TGTGCCAGCAGTTACAAGTCAGGGTTGCGGCACACTGAAGCTTTCTTT. Translation: CASSYKSGLRHTEAFF.